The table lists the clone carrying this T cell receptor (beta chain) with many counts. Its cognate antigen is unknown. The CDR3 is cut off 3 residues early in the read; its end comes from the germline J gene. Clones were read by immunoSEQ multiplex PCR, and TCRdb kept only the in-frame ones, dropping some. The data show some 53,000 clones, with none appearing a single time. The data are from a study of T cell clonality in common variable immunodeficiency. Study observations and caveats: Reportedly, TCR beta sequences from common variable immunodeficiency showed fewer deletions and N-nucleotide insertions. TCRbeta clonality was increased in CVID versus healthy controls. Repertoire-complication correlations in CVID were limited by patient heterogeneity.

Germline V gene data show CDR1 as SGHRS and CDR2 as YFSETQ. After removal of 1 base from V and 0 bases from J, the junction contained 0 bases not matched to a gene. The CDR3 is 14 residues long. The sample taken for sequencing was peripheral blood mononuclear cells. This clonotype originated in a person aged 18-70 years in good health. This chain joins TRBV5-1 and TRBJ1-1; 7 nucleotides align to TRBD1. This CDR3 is CASSLRGLNTEAFF. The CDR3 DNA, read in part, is TGCGCCAGCAGCTTGAGGGGGCTGAACACTGAA.